The clone carrying this T cell receptor beta chain has more than one count but fewer than ten. Its cognate antigen is unknown. The data originate from a study of T-cell reconstitution after alpha-beta-depleted transplantation in children. Study results and limitations: One year after transplant, T-cell counts and diversity came mostly from newly produced T cells.

CDR3 length: 16 amino acids. Germline V lookup: CDR1 SGHTA, CDR2 FQGNSA. Trimming pared 1 base from V and 6 bases from J, leaving 16 bases between. Preparation of the TCRbeta library used unique molecular identifiers. Via MiXCR, TCRdb re-called the PCR reads, giving one row per CDR3 protein. The sample has fewer than 700,000 distinct CDR3 sequences; around 13% are singletons. This chain connects TRBV7-2 to TRBJ2-1; tentatively, D is TRBD1 or TRBD2 (5 bases each). The TCR sequence derives from a male patient aged 10 to 17 who had a stem cell transplant for acute myeloid leukemia, so the T cells may come from the graft donor. Source: PBMCs, mostly from graft donor cells, taken 360 days after TCRalphabeta/CD19-depleted stem cell transplant. The CDR3 protein is CASSLVGVRGVNEQFF. The CDR3 region has the DNA TGTGCCAGCAGCTTAGTCGGAGTAAGGGGAGTCAATGAGCAGTTCTTC.